One sample yielded the 8 T cell receptor beta chains listed below, sequenced in a study of blood T cell repertoires in COVID-19. Produced via immunoSEQ multiplex PCR; TCRdb's table is partial and in-frame only. This sample has about 210,000 clones, with approximately 80% found just once. Source material: peripheral blood. The receptors stem from a man aged 55 to 70 with acute or convalescent COVID-19.

This clone was counted a single time. CDR3 coding DNA: TGTGCCAGCAGTGATGGGGGACTAGCGGGACCCGAGACCCAGTACTTC. This translates into CASSDGGLAGPETQYF. V usage is TRBV6-1 and J usage is TRBJ2-5, with 13 bases that match TRBD2. With 3 bases clipped from V and 5 bases from J, the junction kept 6 bases outside the gene matches. The CDR3 runs to 16 residues. CDR1 and CDR2 (germline): MNHNS, SASEGT.

CDR3 in amino acids: CASSFIRRGNQPQHF. The CDR3 region has the DNA TGTGCCAGCAGTTTTATTCGCAGGGGAAATCAGCCCCAGCATTTT. This chain joins TRBV28 and TRBJ1-5; maybe TRBD1 (6 bases). Trimming took 3 bases from V and 4 from J, leaving 13 bases between them. The CDR3 spans 15 residues. Germline CDR1 is MDHEN and CDR2 is SYDVKM.

The CDR3 sequence: CAISEEGRGTPLYEQYF. The DNA of the CDR3 is TGTGCCATCAGTGAAGAAGGTCGAGGGACACCCCTCTACGAGCAGTACTTC. V gene TRBV10-3 combines with J gene TRBJ2-7; a weak D match, TRBD1 (6 bases). Germline V gives CDR1 ENHRY, CDR2 SYGVKD. V was trimmed by 3 bases and J by 3 bases, leaving 21 bases between them. The CDR3 runs to 17 residues.

The chain employs TRBV30 and TRBJ1-5, with D possibly matching TRBD1 (6 bases). The CDR3 runs to 13 residues. CDR1 GTSNPN and CDR2 SVGIG come from the germline V gene (reference sequence). Trimming removed 1 base at V and 7 bases at J, with 11 bases between. Here the CDR3 reads CAWSGTDQQPQHF. CDR3 in DNA: TGTGCCTGGAGTGGGACAGATCAACAGCCCCAGCATTTT.

The gene calls are TRBV2 and TRBJ1-5; D is unresolved. The ends were cut back, 6 bases at V and 5 bases at J, with 8 bases in the middle. Germline CDR1 SNHLY, CDR2 FYNNEI. The length of the CDR3 is 12 residues. CDR3 sequence (DNA): TGTGCCAGCAGCGAAATAGATCAGCCCCAGCATTTT. It encodes CASSEIDQPQHF.

This clone was detected once. The rearrangement joins TRBV6-2 or TRBV6-3 to TRBJ1-2; TRBD1 agrees at 10 bases. The CDR3 spans 15 residues. Germline V CDR1 and CDR2: MNHEY, SVGEGT. After removal of 4 bases from V and 2 bases from J, the junction contained 4 bases not matched to a gene. As DNA, the CDR3 is TGTGCCAGCAGTTCACCGGGACAGGGGAACTATGGCTACACCTTC. Protein: CASSSPGQGNYGYTF.

The chain has TRBV12-2 and TRBJ1-5. TRBV12-2 is a pseudogene segment. The CDR3 covers 15 residues. CDR3 sequence (DNA): TGTGCAAGTCGCTTAGTCCAGGAGGGGGGGAGGCCCCAGCATTTT. It is translated as CASRLVQEGGRPQHF.

The gene calls are TRBV7-3 and TRBJ2-1, with D perhaps TRBD2 (6 bases). The V gene's germline CDR1 is SGHTA and CDR2 FQGTGA. V shed 4 bases and J shed 6 bases, with 10 bases lying between them. This CDR3 is built from 13 residues. CDR3 protein: CASSSDYSNEQFF. CDR3 coding DNA: TGTGCCAGCAGCTCGGACTATTCCAATGAGCAGTTCTTC. Using reference TRBV7-3 and TRBJ2-1 for the parts outside the CDR3, the full variable domain is GAGVSQTPSNKVTEKGKYVELRCDPISGHTALYWYRQSLGQGPEFLIYFQGTGAADDSGLPNDRFFAVRPEGSVSTLKIQRTERGDSAVYLCASSSDYSNEQFFGPGTRLTVL.